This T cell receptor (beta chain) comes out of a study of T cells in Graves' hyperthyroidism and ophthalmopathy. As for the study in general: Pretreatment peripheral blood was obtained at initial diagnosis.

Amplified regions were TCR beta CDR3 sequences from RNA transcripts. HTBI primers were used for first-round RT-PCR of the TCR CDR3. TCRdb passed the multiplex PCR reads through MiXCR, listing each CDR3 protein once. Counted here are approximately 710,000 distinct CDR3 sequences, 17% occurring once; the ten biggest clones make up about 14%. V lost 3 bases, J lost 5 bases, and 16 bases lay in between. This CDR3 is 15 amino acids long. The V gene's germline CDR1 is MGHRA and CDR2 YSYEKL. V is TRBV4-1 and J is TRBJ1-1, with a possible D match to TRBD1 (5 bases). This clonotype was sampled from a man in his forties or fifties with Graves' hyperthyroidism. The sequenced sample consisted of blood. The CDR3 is CASSHPSRGDTEAFF. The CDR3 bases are TGCGCCAGCAGCCATCCGTCGAGGGGCGATACTGAAGCTTTCTTT.